This T cell receptor (beta chain) was recorded in a study of naive and memory T cell subsets. The treatment is: skin biopsy from PPD injection site in Mantoux-positive individual. An oligonucleotide containing a UMI was ligated to the 3' end of TCR cDNA. Individuals with a positive Mantoux test gave biopsies from PPD-injected skin. Study-wide findings and caveats: More TCRs at tuberculin sites were read as hypersensitivity T cell infiltration.

Amplification of ligated cDNA took four PCR rounds with SP2 and nested alpha and beta constant primers. In TCRdb, the UMI-ligation and nested PCR reads were re-called with MiXCR into one record per CDR3 protein. The sample includes fewer than 35,000 distinct CDR3 sequences, roughly 6.6% of them seen just once. In its sample, this clonotype was seen many times. The antigen remains undetermined. The source was skin, collected from a tuberculin skin test site. This TCR was recovered from an adult in good health.

The CDR3 here is CASSTSGGAGETQYF. In nucleotides, the CDR3 is TGTGCCAGCAGCACAAGCGGGGGGGCCGGAGAGACCCAGTACTTC. The chain couples TRBV11-2 to TRBJ2-5; 10 bases match TRBD2. J gave up 4 bases and V 5 bases, and 7 bases lay outside the gene matches. The CDR3 is 15 amino acids. Germline V gene lookup returns CDR1 SGHAT and CDR2 FQNNGV. Full variable domain (rest looked up from reference TRBV11-2 and TRBJ2-5): EAGVAQSPRYKIIEKRQSVAFWCNPISGHATLYWYQQILGQGPKLLIQFQNNGVVDDSQLPKDRFSAERLKGVDSTLKIQPAKLEDSAVYLCASSTSGGAGETQYFGPGTRLLVL.